These 13 T cell receptor beta chains were sequenced from one sample in a study of OX40 agonist ivuxolimab in advanced cancers. Clones were read by immunoSEQ multiplex PCR, and TCRdb kept only the in-frame ones, dropping some. The data hold some 44,000 clones, with roughly 84% observed a single time. The material was CD4+ or CD8+ T cells sorted from blood, obtained in a trial of the OX40 agonist ivuxolimab. These receptors were collected from an adult with an advanced solid tumor such as melanoma, head and neck, liver or kidney cancer.

The gene calls are TRBV9 and TRBJ1-1, with no clear D. The V and J ends lost 0 bases and 2 bases respectively, with 8 bases between them. CDR1 SGDLS and CDR2 YYNGEE come from the germline V gene. The CDR3 loop spans 14 amino acids. DNA for the CDR3: TGTGCCAGCAGCGTAGCCCCGGGTAACACTGAAGCTTTCTTT. This encodes CASSVAPGNTEAFF.

With respect to this clone: Additional DNA sequences in this sample encode the identical CDR3. The chain uses TRBV4-1 and TRBJ1-4, with TRBD1 as a possible D gene (5 bases). Trimming took off 3 bases at V and 5 bases at J, with 10 bases between the two ends. Germline CDR1 reads MGHRA; CDR2 reads YSYEKL. CDR3 length: 14 amino acids. For the CDR3, the DNA is TGCGCCAGCAGCCAGCAGGGCGTAAATGAAAAACTGTTTTTT. It yields the protein CASSQQGVNEKLFF.

Concerning this clone itself: Other DNA sequences in this sample translate to the same CDR3. This sequence joins TRBV6-5 and TRBJ1-5; D not resolved. The CDR3 consists of 14 residues. Germline CDR1 MNHEY, CDR2 SVGAGI. Trimming took off 0 bases at V and 7 bases at J, with 10 bases between the two ends. The chain's CDR3 is CASSYSGGNQPQHF. In DNA form, the CDR3 reads TGTGCCAGCAGTTACTCCGGAGGGAACCAGCCCCAGCATTTT.

The chain employs TRBV6-6 and TRBJ2-5, with D possibly matching TRBD1 (6 bases). Trimming shortened V by 4 bases and J by 1 base, and 7 bases separated the two germline ends. Per germline, CDR1 MNHNY and CDR2 SVGAGI (reference sequence). The CDR3 totals 13 residues. This chain's CDR3 is CASSWGPQETQYF. In DNA form, the CDR3 reads TGTGCCAGCAGTTGGGGGCCCCAAGAGACCCAGTACTTC.

This clone was recorded a few times. The chain uses TRBV19 and TRBJ2-1, with TRBD2 matching 12 bases. The CDR3 runs to 15 residues. The V segment lost 3 bases and the J segment 6 bases; nucleotides outside the gene matches: 3. The germline CDR1 and CDR2 sequences are LNHDA and SQIVND (reference sequence). Written as DNA, the CDR3 is TGTGCCAGTAGTATTCTAGCGGGGGGGCTCAATGAGCAGTTCTTC. Its protein is CASSILAGGLNEQFF.

The V gene is TRBV11-1, the J gene TRBJ2-4; D remains unclear. The CDR3 loop spans 13 amino acids. The V gene's germline CDR1 is SGHAT and CDR2 FQDESV (reference sequence). The V end lost 0 bases, the J end lost 12 bases, and 12 bases lay between the germline ends. This chain's CDR3 is CASSLAGKPPQYF. CDR3 DNA sequence: TGTGCCAGCAGCTTAGCGGGCAAGCCTCCTCAGTACTTC.

This chain links TRBV28 with TRBJ2-3; D is ambiguous. Trimming removed 5 bases at V and 3 bases at J, with 18 bases between. From germline, CDR1 is MDHEN and CDR2 SYDVKM. CDR3 length: 16 amino acids. For the CDR3, the DNA is TGTGCCAGCAGTGCCCGGACGGAGTGGGATACAGATACGCAGTATTTT. Translated: CASSARTEWDTDTQYF.

This chain uses TRBV28 with TRBJ2-7; D is unresolved. Trimming stripped 6 bases from V and 6 bases from J, with 12 bases between. The CDR3 is 12 residues long. CDR1 and CDR2 (germline): MDHEN, SYDVKM. For the CDR3, the DNA is TGTGCCAGCAGAGATTACGCCCCCGAGCAGTACTTC. This encodes CASRDYAPEQYF.

CDR3 sequence reads: CASSRTGRTGELFF. The CDR3 DNA follows: TGTGCCAGCAGCCGGACGGGGAGGACCGGGGAGCTGTTTTTT. The gene calls are TRBV5-4 and TRBJ2-2; D perhaps matches TRBD2 (6 bases). The CDR3 extends over 14 amino acids. V shed 4 bases and J shed 5 bases, with 12 bases lying between them. Per the germline V gene, CDR1 is SGHNT and CDR2 is YYREEE (reference sequence).

This chain connects TRBV4-1 to TRBJ1-5, with D unclear. The CDR3 extends over 13 amino acids. The V gene lost 2 bases and the J gene lost 4 bases, with 6 bases spanning the gap. The germline CDR1 and CDR2 sequences are MGHRA and YSYEKL. DNA for the CDR3: TGCGCCAGCAGCCAATATACGAATCAGCCCCAGCATTTT. It translates to CASSQYTNQPQHF.

This chain connects TRBV4-1 to TRBJ1-5; D call uncertain. The ends were cut back, 1 base at V and 2 bases at J, with 6 bases in the middle. CDR1 MGHRA and CDR2 YSYEKL come from the germline V gene. CDR3 length: 14 residues. CDR3 DNA: TGCGCCAGCAGCCAAGTAGGTGGCAATCAGCCCCAGCATTTT. This codes for CASSQVGGNQPQHF.

CDR3 DNA sequence: TGTGCCAGCAGTGAAGAGGCGGGGGGACCCTACGAGCAGTACGTC. Translating it yields CASSEEAGGPYEQYV. The V and J genes are TRBV6-1 and TRBJ2-7; 8 bases align to TRBD2. CDR3 length: 15 amino acids. The germline V gene has CDR1 MNHNS and CDR2 SASEGT. Trimming took 1 base from V and 2 from J; bases not matched to a gene: 4.

The chain is built from TRBV28 and TRBJ2-1; 7 bases align to TRBD2. V gave up 6 bases and J gave up 2 bases; unmatched junction bases: 7. The CDR3 is made up of 15 amino acids. Germline CDR1 reads MDHEN; CDR2 reads SYDVKM. CDR3: CASSWERGPYNEQFF. The CDR3 bases are TGTGCCAGCAGCTGGGAGCGGGGCCCCTACAATGAGCAGTTCTTC. Together with reference TRBV28 and TRBJ2-1, the CDR3 gives the full variable domain: DVKVTQSSRYLVKRTGEKVFLECVQDMDHENMFWYRQDPGLGLRLIYFSYDVKMKEKGDIPEGYSVSREKKERFSLILESASTNQTSMYLCASSWERGPYNEQFFGPGTRLTVL.